This TCR beta chain was documented in a study of blood T cells in healthy people across ages. Note on this clonotype: Its antigen is not identified.

General observations from the study: With donor CMV status unknown, expanded clonotype changes were possibly confounded.

The CDR3 is 17 amino acids. CDR1 and CDR2 from the germline V gene are SGHRS and YFSETQ. V dropped 5 bases and J dropped 0; count of bases not matched to a gene: 8. Sample-barcoded 5' priming and a J-beta primer mix drove a second PCR of roughly 6 to 12 cycles. TCRdb reprocessed the 5' RACE reads via MiXCR and lists one record per CDR3 protein. The repertoire has 800,000 or so distinct CDR3 sequences, roughly 46% of them found once; the top ten carry around a sixth. This chain uses TRBV5-1 with TRBJ2-3; TRBD2 aligns across 11 bases. Source material: blood. The sequence was obtained from a man older than 75 in good health. This CDR3 reads CASSPLAGVSSTDTQYF. CDR3 nucleotides: TGCGCCAGCAGTCCACTAGCGGGGGTTTCTAGCACAGATACGCAGTATTTT.